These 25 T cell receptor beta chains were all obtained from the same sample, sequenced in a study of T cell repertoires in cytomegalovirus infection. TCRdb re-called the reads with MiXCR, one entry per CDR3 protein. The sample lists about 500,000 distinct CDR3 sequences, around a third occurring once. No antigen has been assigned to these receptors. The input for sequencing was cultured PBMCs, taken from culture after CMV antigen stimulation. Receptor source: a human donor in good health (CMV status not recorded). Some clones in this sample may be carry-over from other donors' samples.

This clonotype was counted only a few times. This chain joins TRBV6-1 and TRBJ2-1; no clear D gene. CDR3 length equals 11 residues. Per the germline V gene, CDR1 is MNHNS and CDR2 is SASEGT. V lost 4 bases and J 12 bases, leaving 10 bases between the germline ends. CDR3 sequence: CASSGDTRQFF. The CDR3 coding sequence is TGTGCCAGCAGTGGTGACACCAGGCAGTTCTTC.

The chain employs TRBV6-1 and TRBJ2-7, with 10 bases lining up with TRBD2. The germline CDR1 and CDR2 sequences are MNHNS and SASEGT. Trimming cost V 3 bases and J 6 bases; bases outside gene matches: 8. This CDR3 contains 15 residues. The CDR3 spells CASSDAGTSVFEQYV. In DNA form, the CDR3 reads TGTGCCAGCAGTGATGCCGGGACTAGCGTTTTCGAGCAGTACGTC.

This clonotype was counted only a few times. CDR3 loop: CASSYPLAGGPTDTQYF. The DNA of the CDR3 is TGTGCCAGCAGTTACCCTCTAGCGGGAGGGCCTACAGATACGCAGTATTTT. V is TRBV6-6 and J is TRBJ2-3; 12 positions match TRBD2. The CDR3 has 17 residues. CDR1 is MNHNY and CDR2 is SVGAGI in the germline V gene (reference sequence). V was pared by 2 bases and J by 3 bases, with 6 bases of the junction left unmatched.

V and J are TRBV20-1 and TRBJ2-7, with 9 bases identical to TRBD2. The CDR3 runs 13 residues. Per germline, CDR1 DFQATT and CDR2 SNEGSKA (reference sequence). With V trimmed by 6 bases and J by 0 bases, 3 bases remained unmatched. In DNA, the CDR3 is TGCAGTGCACCGGGACTAGCCTCCTACGAGCAGTACTTC. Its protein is CSAPGLASYEQYF.

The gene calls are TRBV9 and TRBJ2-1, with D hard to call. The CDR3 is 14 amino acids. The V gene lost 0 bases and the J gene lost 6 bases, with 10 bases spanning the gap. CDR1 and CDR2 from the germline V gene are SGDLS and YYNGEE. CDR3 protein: CASSVAQAPNEQFF. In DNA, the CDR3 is TGTGCCAGCAGCGTAGCCCAAGCGCCCAATGAGCAGTTCTTC.

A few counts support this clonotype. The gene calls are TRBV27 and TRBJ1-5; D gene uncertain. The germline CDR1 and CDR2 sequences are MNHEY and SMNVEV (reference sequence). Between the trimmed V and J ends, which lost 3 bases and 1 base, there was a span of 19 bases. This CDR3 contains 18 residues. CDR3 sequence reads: CASSFGWPGGPSNQPQHF. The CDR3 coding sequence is TGTGCCAGCAGTTTTGGGTGGCCCGGCGGGCCCAGCAATCAGCCCCAGCATTTT.

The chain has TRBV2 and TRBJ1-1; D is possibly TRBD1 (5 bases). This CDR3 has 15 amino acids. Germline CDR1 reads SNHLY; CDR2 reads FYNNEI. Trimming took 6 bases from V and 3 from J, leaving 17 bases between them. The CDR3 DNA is TGTGCCAGCAGGGATCCTCGGGGCGGGGACACTGAAGCTTTCTTT. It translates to CASRDPRGGDTEAFF.

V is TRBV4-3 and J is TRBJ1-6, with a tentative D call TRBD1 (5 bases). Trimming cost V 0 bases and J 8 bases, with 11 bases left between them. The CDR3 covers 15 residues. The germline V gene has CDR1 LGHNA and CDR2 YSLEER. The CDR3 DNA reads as TGCGCCAGCAGCCAAGATCGGCAGGGAGATTCACCCCTCCACTTT. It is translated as CASSQDRQGDSPLHF.

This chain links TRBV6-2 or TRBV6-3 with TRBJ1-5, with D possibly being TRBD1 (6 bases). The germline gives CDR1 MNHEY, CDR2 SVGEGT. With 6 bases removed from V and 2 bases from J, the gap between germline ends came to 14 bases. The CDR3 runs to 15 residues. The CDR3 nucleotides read TGTGCCAGCAGAGCAGGGGAGGCCGGCAATCAGCCCCAGCATTTT. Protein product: CASRAGEAGNQPQHF.

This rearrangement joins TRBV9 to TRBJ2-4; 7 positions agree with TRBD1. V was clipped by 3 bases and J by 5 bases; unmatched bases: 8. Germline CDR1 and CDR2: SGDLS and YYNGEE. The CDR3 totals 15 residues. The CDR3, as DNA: TGTGCCAGCAGCGCCTCGGCCGGGACAGAAAACATTCAGTACTTC. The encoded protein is CASSASAGTENIQYF. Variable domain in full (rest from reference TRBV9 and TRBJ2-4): DSGVTQTPKHLITATGQRVTLRCSPRSGDLSVYWYQQSLDQGLQFLIQYYNGEERAKGNILERFSAQQFPDLHSELNLSSLELGDSALYFCASSASAGTENIQYFGAGTRLSVL.

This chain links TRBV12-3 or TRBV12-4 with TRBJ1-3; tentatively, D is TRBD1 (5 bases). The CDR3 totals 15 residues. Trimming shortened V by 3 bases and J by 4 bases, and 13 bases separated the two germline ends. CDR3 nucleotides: TGTGCCAGCAGTTTTTGGGGGACTGGGGGAAACACCATATATTTT. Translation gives CASSFWGTGGNTIYF.

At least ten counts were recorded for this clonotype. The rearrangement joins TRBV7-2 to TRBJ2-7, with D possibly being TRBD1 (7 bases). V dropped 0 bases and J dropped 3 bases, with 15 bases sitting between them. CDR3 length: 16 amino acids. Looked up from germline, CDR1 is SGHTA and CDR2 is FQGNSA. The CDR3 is CASSLAVTGRRYEQYF. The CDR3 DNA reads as TGTGCCAGCAGCTTAGCTGTGACAGGGAGGCGCTACGAGCAGTACTTC.

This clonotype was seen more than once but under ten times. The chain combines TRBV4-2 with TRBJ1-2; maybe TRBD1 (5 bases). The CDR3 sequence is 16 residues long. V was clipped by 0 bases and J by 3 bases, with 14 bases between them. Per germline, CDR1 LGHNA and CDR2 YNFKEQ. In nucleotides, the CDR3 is TGTGCCAGCAGCCAAGAAGTGGGGGGTATCGACTATGGCTACACCTTC. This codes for CASSQEVGGIDYGYTF.

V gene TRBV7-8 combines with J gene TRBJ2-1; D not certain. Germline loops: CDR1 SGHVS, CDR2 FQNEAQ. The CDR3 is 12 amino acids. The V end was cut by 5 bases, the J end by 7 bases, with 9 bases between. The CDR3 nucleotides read TGTGCCAGCAGCCCCGCAAAGAATGAGCAGTTCTTC. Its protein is CASSPAKNEQFF.

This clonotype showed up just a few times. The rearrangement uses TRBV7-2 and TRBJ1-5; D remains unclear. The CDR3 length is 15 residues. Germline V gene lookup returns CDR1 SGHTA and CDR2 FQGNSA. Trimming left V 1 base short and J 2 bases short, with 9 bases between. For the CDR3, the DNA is TGTGCCAGCAGCTTAGGGGTCTGGGGCAATCAGCCCCAGCATTTT. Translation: CASSLGVWGNQPQHF. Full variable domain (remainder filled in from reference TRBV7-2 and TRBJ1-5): GAGVSQSPSNKVTEKGKDVELRCDPISGHTALYWYRQSLGQGLEFLIYFQGNSAPDKSGLPSDRFSAERTGGSVSTLTIQRTQQEDSAVYLCASSLGVWGNQPQHFGDGTRLSIL.

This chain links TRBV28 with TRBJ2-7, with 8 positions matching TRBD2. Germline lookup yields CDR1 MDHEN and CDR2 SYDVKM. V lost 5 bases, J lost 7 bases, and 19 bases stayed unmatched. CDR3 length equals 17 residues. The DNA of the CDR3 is TGTGCCAGCAGTCCTCCGGGACTAGTCGAGGCAGGTAGAGAGCAGTACTTC. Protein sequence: CASSPPGLVEAGREQYF.

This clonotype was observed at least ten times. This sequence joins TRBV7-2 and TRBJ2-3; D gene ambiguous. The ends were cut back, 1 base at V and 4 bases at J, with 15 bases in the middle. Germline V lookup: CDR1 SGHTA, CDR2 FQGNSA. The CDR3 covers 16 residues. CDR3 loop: CASSLDALGNADTQYF. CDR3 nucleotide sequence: TGTGCCAGCAGCTTAGATGCTCTGGGAAACGCAGATACGCAGTATTTT.

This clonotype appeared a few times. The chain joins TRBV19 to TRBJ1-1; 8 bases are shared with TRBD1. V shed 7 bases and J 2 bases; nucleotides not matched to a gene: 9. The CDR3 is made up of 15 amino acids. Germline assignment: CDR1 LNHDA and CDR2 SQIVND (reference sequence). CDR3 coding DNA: TGTGCCAGTACCATTAATGGACAGGGCAACACTGAAGCTTTCTTT. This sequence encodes CASTINGQGNTEAFF.

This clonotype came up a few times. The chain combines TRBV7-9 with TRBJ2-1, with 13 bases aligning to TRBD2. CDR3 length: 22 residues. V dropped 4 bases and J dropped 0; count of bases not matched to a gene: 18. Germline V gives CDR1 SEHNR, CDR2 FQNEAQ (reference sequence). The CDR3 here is CASSSNELAGGPGPSSYNEQFF. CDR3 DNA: TGTGCCAGCAGCTCTAACGAACTAGCGGGAGGGCCTGGACCGAGCTCCTACAATGAGCAGTTCTTC.

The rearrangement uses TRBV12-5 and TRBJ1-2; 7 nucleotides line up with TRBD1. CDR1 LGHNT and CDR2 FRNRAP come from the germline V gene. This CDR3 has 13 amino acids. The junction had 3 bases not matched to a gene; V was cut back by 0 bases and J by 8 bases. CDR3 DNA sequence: TGTGCTAGTGGTTTGGTACGAGGGGGCGGCTACACCTTC. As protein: CASGLVRGGGYTF.

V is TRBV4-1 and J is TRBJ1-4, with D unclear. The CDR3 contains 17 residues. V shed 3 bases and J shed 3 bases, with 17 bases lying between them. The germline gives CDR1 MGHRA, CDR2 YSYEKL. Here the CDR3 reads CASSQAPPGTPNEKLFF. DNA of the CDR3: TGCGCCAGCAGCCAGGCTCCGCCAGGCACGCCTAATGAAAAACTGTTTTTT.

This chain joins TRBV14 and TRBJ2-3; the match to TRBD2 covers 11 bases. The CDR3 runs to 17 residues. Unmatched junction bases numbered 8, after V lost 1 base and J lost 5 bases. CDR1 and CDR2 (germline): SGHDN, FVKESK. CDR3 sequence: CASSQAELAGVEDTQYF. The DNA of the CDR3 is TGTGCCAGCAGCCAAGCGGAACTAGCGGGAGTCGAAGATACGCAGTATTTT.

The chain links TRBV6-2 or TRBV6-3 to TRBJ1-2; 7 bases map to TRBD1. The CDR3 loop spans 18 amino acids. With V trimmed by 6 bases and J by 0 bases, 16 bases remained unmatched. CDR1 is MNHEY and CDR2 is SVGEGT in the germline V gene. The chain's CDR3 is CASSRRGASQGANYGYTF. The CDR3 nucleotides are TGTGCCAGCAGCCGCCGAGGCGCCAGCCAGGGGGCTAACTATGGCTACACCTTC.

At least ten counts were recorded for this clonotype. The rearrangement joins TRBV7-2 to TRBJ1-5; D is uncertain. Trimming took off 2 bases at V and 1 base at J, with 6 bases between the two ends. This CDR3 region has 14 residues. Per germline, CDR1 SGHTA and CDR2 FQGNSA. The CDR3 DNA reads TGTGCCAGCAGCTTACTCCAGAGCAATCAGCCCCAGCATTTT. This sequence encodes CASSLLQSNQPQHF.

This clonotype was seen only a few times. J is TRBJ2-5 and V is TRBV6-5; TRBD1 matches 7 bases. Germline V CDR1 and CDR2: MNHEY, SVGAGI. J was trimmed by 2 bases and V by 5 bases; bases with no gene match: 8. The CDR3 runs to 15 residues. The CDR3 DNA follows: TGTGCCAGCAGTAGGACAGGCGGAGGACAAGAGACCCAGTACTTC. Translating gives CASSRTGGGQETQYF.